The clone carrying this T cell receptor beta chain came up a few times. No antigen is known for it. The data stem from a study of T cell repertoires in cytomegalovirus infection. Turning to the study itself: Well-studied HLA-B-restricted epitopes and recently identified HLA-C-restricted epitopes of CMV were both used in the study. CMV infection together with matching HLA type was indicated by public TCR beta signatures.

TCRdb fed the reads into MiXCR, producing one record per CDR3 protein. The sample yields about 920,000 distinct CDR3 sequences, 31% seen once. Whole-study findings and limits: HLA-C-restricted CMV clonotypes gave the most frequent clonotype in two of eight donors.

CDR3 length: 20 amino acids. V lost 2 bases to trimming and J lost 5 bases; unmatched junction nucleotides: 19. Per the germline V gene, CDR1 is SNHLY and CDR2 is FYNNEI. The specimen was cultured CD8+ T cells from PBMCs, collected from culture after CMV antigen stimulation. The TCR originated in a human donor in good health (CMV status not recorded). Some clones in this sample may be carry-over from other donors' samples. The J gene is TRBJ2-1, the V gene TRBV2; 9 bases fit TRBD2. The CDR3 here is CASSEKVAGVPVRADNEQFF. The CDR3 nucleotides read TGTGCCAGCAGTGAAAAGGTAGCGGGGGTGCCCGTCCGAGCAGACAATGAGCAGTTCTTC.